This T cell receptor (beta chain) was sequenced in a study of vaccination and CD4 T cells after COVID-19 (dated by TCRdb to 2022 to 2024). In terms of the full investigation: Convalescent patients had a positive SARS-CoV-2 result on nasal swab PCR, and of these patients, fewer than ten had mild disease and one had severe disease. The convalescent cohort comprised six males and four females, including two Hispanic individuals, seven Caucasians, two Asians and one multiracial person. Two doses of either the Pfizer-BioNTech BNT162b2 vaccine (n=8) or the Moderna mRNA-1273 vaccine (n=2) were administered to participants. Post-COVID blood samples from convalescent patients were collected a median of 101 days after diagnosis, with a range of roughly 35 to 180 days. Post-vaccine blood samples were taken a median of about 70 days after the second vaccine dose, with a range of roughly 14 to 241 days. The cultures were stimulated with overlapping spike peptide pools from SARS-CoV-2 and from the common cold coronaviruses HCoV-NL63, HCoV-OC43 and HCoV-229E. As controls, cultures received a CEFX viral epitope pool (the positive control), an HIV-1 Nef peptide pool (the negative control), or no peptide at all. In about 11 COVID-19 convalescent patients and a handful of infection-naive healthy vaccine recipients, the spike-specific CD4+ TCR repertoire before mRNA vaccination was compared with the repertoire after mRNA vaccination.

Points on this clonotype: Its specific antigen is unknown. Base-call qualities are not available, and no considerably larger clone is one nucleotide away.

Library preparation employed PCR. TCR sequencing of DNA from cultured CD4+ T cells used the Oncomine TCR Beta short-read assay at the Johns Hopkins FTIC core. The QIAamp micro DNA kit was used to extract genomic DNA from the cultured CD4+ T cells. Oncomine TCR Beta libraries made from cultured CD4+ T cells were pooled using unique dual indexes and sequenced on an Illumina iSeq 100. The study's processing was this. Non-productive sequences were filtered out, and CDR3s that did not start with C, did not end with F or W, or were shorter than 7 amino acids were discarded. The MANAFEST web application was used to identify antigen-specific clonotypes by comparing peptide-stimulated wells against reference wells and other culture wells. For a clone to be called positive, the clone needed an FDR below 0.05, an odds ratio above 5, and a productive frequency above 0.1% in at least two of three replicate wells. A clonotype counted as cross-reactive if it showed significant expansion both in the SARS-CoV-2 spike wells and in at least one common cold coronavirus spike condition. Using R version 3.6.1, CDR3 homology was evaluated through Levenshtein distances (stringdist) along with unrooted phylogenetic trees (ape). TCRdb handled the public reads itself, with Q25 trimming in fastp and clone calling in MiXCR, and kept productive beta chains. Rows merge per CDR3 protein into single entries with the most common DNA and genes. For this entry, the V and J calls and clone size follow TCRdb and not the study's own pipeline. For this sample there are about 21,000 distinct CDR3 sequences; over 45% appear just once. Approximately 13% of the sample goes to the ten largest clones.

What this sample's treatment or condition label stands for: approximately nine-day PBMC culture with coronavirus spike peptide pools or control peptides (ViraFEST assay). The study used the ViraFEST assay, which expanded antigen-specific T cells with peptide pools and then identified expanded clonotypes by TCR sequencing. Positive SARS-CoV-2 PCR tests in the convalescent patients dated from March to December 2020, before Alpha, Beta and Delta variants emerged in the United States. PBMCs were cultured at around 2 million per well in IMDM supplemented with 5% human AB serum and 8 to 10 IU/ml IL-2, with approximately 9.5 ug/ml peptide pools added. Half of the culture medium was replaced with fresh IL-2-containing medium on days 3 and 7. After ten to eleven days of culture, CD4+ T cells were isolated by negative selection using the EasySep CD4+ T cell isolation kit. PBMCs were separated from whole blood using Ficoll-Paque Plus gradient centrifugation and then either used fresh or cryopreserved at -140C. Triplicate wells were generally used for each culture condition.

The CDR3 spans 16 residues, from the cysteine through the phenylalanine. The read is trimmed to its CDR3 DNA, 48 bases read in frame from base 1. Via the germline V gene, CDR1 is SGHTA and CDR2 FQGNSA. V and J are trimmed by 1 base and 4 bases, and the gene matches miss 6 bases of the junction. Results and caveats for the whole study, not just this receptor: Relatively few convalescent patients were included in the study, and early timepoints after natural infection were not analyzed. The median count of SARS-CoV-2-reactive clonotypes went up from 21 after infection to 35 to 40 after vaccination, although the change was not significant. In convalescent patients, a median around 86% of post-vaccine SARS-CoV-2-reactive clones were detected only after vaccination, suggesting vaccine-specific priming. Of the vaccine-specific clones in convalescent patients, 304 of 307, or nearly all, reacted only to SARS-CoV-2 spike and did not cross-react with common cold coronaviruses.

The sample was cultured CD4+ T cells from blood. The sequence was obtained from a human donor with COVID-19. The chain was built from TRBV7-2 and TRBJ2-7, with TRBD2 identical over 11 junction bases. The CDR3 protein: CASSLVPSGGTYEQYF. The nucleotide sequence is TGTGCCAGCAGCTTAGTTCCTAGCGGGGGGACGTACGAGCAGTACTTC.